This TCR beta chain was observed in a study of tumor and adjacent non-tumor tissue in lung cancer. With 10 bases clipped from V and 1 base from J, the junction kept 9 bases outside the gene matches. The V gene's germline CDR1 is WSHSY and CDR2 SAAADI. CDR3 length: 15 amino acids. No cell sorting was done before RNA was extracted from the tissue. Study-level results: Significantly higher TCR diversity was found in tumor than normal lung. Top 100 clones took a larger repertoire share in normal lung.

Three rounds of nested PCR, following a modified ARM-PCR protocol, produced the TCRbeta library. In TCRdb, the multiplex PCR reads were re-called with MiXCR into one record per CDR3 protein. The sample yields roughly 65,000 distinct CDR3 sequences, 50% to 60% seen once. Comment on this clonotype: Its cognate antigen is unknown. It is likely a read error, because the conserved phenylalanine at the end of the CDR3 is missing.

The TCR originated in a man aged 50 to 60 with non-small cell lung cancer. V and J are TRBV10-2 and TRBJ2-3, with 9 bases aligning to TRBD1. Specimen: lung tumor tissue. CDR3 protein: CAISRTGDRTDTQYI. CDR3 nucleotides: TGCGCCATCAGCCGGACAGGGGACCGCACAGATACGCAGTATATT.